This is a list of T cell receptor beta chains from one sample in a study of Ad26.COV2.S vaccination and SARS-CoV-2 variants. Generated by immunoSEQ multiplex PCR, the TCRdb table keeps only in-frame clones and is missing some. The data contain around 300,000 clones, about 88% of them singletons. This material consisted of peripheral blood, taken in a trial of Ad26.COV2.S vaccine versus placebo. These receptors were obtained from a person between 18 and 65 years old who received the Ad26.COV2.S COVID-19 vaccine or a placebo. CDR3s include the opening cysteine and the closing phenylalanine or tryptophan. The D gene is left open where the match is weak. Part of the rows lack a size; the others show once, few, many or a class for expanded clones.

j_call v_call d_call clone_size cdr3_aa cdr3_nt
TRBJ1-1 TRBV2 . . CASSLRGNTEAFF TGTGCCAGCAGCCTAAGGGGTAACACTGAAGCTTTCTTT
TRBJ2-7 TRBV7-2 . . CASSLQVSYEQYF TGTGCCAGCAGCTTACAGGTCTCCTACGAGCAGTACTTC
TRBJ1-2 TRBV4-2 TRBD1 . CASSQGGQGWEYGYTF TGTGCCAGCAGCCAAGGTGGACAGGGTTGGGAGTATGGCTACACCTTC
TRBJ2-1 TRBV6-6 TRBD1 . CASRTGTGGNEQFF TGTGCCAGCAGGACCGGGACAGGGGGGAATGAGCAGTTCTTC
TRBJ1-2 TRBV11-2 . . CASTQGRGLVGGYTF TGTGCCAGCACCCAAGGGAGGGGTTTAGTAGGAGGCTACACCTTC
TRBJ1-1 TRBV12-3/TRBV12-4 TRBD1 . CASRPGGGTEAFF TGTGCCAGCAGGCCAGGGGGGGGGACTGAAGCTTTCTTT
TRBJ1-1 TRBV7-8 . . CASSVSLGRNTEAFF TGTGCCAGCAGCGTCTCACTCGGGCGGAACACTGAAGCTTTCTTT
TRBJ2-2 TRBV5-1 TRBD1 . CASSWGQGKTGELFF TGCGCCAGCAGCTGGGGACAGGGGAAAACCGGGGAGCTGTTTTTT
TRBJ2-5 TRBV7-9 . . CASRMEGGKETQYF TGTGCCAGCAGGATGGAGGGGGGAAAAGAGACCCAGTACTTC
TRBJ1-3 TRBV6-6 . . CASSYGKVTPGNTIYF TGTGCCAGCAGTTACGGGAAAGTAACCCCTGGAAACACCATATATTTT
TRBJ2-7 TRBV18 . few CASSPIGLNYEQYF TGTGCCAGCTCACCGATAGGACTCAACTACGAGCAGTACTTC
TRBJ2-7 TRBV12-3/TRBV12-4 . . CASSRYGEQYF TGTGCCAGCAGCCGTTATGGGGAGCAGTACTTC
TRBJ2-2 TRBV28 . . CASMRQPTGELFF TGTGCCAGCATGAGGCAGCCCACCGGGGAGCTGTTTTTT
TRBJ1-5 TRBV9 . . CASSAPSGWGNQPQHF TGTGCCAGCAGCGCACCGTCCGGGTGGGGCAATCAGCCCCAGCATTTT
TRBJ2-1 TRBV7-2 TRBD1 . CASSPGTGGSSGYNEQFF TGTGCCAGCAGTCCCGGGACAGGGGGGTCTAGCGGGTACAATGAGCAGTTCTTC
TRBJ1-2 TRBV3-1/TRBV3-2 . . CASSQAQLGYTF TGTGCCAGCAGCCAAGCCCAACTTGGCTACACCTTC
TRBJ2-7 TRBV6-2/TRBV6-3 . . CASSPTPSYEQYF TGTGCCAGCAGTCCCACCCCCTCCTACGAGCAGTACTTC
TRBJ1-1 TRBV18 . once CASSPRTEMNTEAFF TGTGCCAGCTCACCACGGACAGAAATGAACACTGAAGCTTTCTTT
TRBJ2-2 TRBV7-7 TRBD2 . CASSRRLAGGPLEELFF TGTGCTAGCAGCCGCCGACTAGCGGGGGGGCCGTTGGAGGAGCTGTTTTTT
TRBJ1-5 TRBV14 . . CASSQGGHQPQHF TGTGCCAGCAGCCAAGGGGGGCATCAGCCCCAGCATTTT
TRBJ2-4 TRBV3-1/TRBV3-2 . once CASSPHLDGRAKNIQYF TGTGCCAGCAGCCCTCACCTGGACGGACGAGCCAAAAACATTCAGTACTTC
TRBJ1-1 TRBV6-5 . once CASSTLDTEAFF TGTGCCAGCAGTACACTCGACACTGAAGCTTTCTTT
TRBJ2-1 TRBV7-2 TRBD2 . CASSLDRLAGAHEQFF TGTGCCAGCAGCTTAGACCGGCTAGCGGGAGCCCATGAGCAGTTCTTC
TRBJ2-2 TRBV28 . . CASSLGNTGELFF TGTGCCAGCAGTTTAGGTAACACCGGGGAGCTGTTTTTT
TRBJ2-1 TRBV27 TRBD2 . CASSQAGGPPYNEQFF TGTGCCAGCAGTCAAGCGGGGGGGCCGCCCTACAATGAGCAGTTCTTC
TRBJ1-6 TRBV25-1 TRBD1 few CASSNRGVYNSPLHF TGTGCCAGCAGTAACAGGGGAGTCTATAATTCACCCCTCCACTTT
TRBJ1-2 TRBV27 . . CASSPSRGRSLNYGYTF TGTGCCAGCAGTCCCTCCCGGGGCAGGAGCCTAAACTATGGCTACACCTTC